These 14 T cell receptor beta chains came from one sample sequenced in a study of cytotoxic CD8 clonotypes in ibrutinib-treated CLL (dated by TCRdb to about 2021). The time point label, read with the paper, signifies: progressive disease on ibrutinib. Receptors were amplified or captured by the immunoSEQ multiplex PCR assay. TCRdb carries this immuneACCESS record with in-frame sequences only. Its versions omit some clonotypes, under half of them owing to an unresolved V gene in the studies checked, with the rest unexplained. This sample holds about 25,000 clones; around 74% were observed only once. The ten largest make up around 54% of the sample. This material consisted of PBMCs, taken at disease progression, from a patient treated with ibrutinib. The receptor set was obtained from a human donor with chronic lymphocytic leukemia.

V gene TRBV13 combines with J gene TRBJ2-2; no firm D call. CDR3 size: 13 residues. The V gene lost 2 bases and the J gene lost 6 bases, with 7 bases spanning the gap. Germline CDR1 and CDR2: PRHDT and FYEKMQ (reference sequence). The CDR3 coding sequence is TGTGCCAGCAGCTTATTGGGCCCCGGGGAGCTGTTTTTT. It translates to CASSLLGPGELFF.

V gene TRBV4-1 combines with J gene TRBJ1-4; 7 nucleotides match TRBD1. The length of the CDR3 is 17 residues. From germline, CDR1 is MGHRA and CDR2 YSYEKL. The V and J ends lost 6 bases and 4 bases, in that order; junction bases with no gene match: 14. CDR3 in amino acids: CASRPKGAPLLNEKLFF. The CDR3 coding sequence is TGCGCCAGCAGGCCCAAGGGGGCCCCCTTACTTAATGAAAAACTGTTTTTT.

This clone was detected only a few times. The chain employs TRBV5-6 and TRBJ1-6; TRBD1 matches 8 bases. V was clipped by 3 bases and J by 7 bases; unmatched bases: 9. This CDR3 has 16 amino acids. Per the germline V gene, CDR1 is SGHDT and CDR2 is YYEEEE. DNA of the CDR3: TGTGCCAGCAGCTCTAATTTAGGACAGGGCAATTCACCCCTCCACTTT. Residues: CASSSNLGQGNSPLHF. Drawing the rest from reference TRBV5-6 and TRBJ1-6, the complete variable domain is DAGVTQSPTHLIKTRGQQVTLRCSPKSGHDTVSWYQQALGQGPQFIFQYYEEEERQRGNFPDRFSGHQFPNYSSELNVNALLLGDSALYLCASSSNLGQGNSPLHFGNGTRLTVT.

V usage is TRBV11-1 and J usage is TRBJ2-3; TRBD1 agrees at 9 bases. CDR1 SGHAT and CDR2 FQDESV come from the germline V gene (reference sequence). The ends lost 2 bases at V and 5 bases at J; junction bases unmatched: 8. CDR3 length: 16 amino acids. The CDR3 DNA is TGTGCCAGCAGCTTACCGGGACAGGGCCACGAAGATACGCAGTATTTT. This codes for CASSLPGQGHEDTQYF. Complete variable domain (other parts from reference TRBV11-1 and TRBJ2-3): EAEVAQSPRYKITEKSQAVAFWCDPISGHATLYWYRQILGQGPELLVQFQDESVVDDSQLPKDRFSAERLKGVDSTLKIQPAELGDSAMYLCASSLPGQGHEDTQYFGPGTRLTVL.

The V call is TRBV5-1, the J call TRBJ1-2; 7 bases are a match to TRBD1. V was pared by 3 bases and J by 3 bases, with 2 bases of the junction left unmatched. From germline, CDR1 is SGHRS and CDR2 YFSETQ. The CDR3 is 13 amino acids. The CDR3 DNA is TGCGCCAGCAGCTCTACAGGGGACTATGGCTACACCTTC. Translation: CASSSTGDYGYTF.

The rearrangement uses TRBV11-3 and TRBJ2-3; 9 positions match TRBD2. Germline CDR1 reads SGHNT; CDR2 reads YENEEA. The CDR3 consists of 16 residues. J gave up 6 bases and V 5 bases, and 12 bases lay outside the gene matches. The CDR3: CASSLGLAGAGDTQYF. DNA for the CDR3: TGTGCCAGCAGCCTAGGGTTAGCGGGGGCGGGGGATACGCAGTATTTT.

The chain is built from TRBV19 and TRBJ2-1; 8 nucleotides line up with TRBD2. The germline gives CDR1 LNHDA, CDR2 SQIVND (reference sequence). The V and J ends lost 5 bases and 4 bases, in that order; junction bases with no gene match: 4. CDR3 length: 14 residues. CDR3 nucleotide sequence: TGTGCCAGTAGTTTACTAGCGGTTTACAATGAGCAGTTCTTC. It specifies CASSLLAVYNEQFF.

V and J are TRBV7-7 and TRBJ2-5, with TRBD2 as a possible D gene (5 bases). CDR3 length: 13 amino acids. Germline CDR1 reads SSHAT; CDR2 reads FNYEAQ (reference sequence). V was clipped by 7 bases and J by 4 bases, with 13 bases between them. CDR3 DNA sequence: TGTGCCAGCACCCCGGGGAGCGGAGAGACCCAGTACTTC. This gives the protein CASTPGSGETQYF.

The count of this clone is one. CDR3 protein: CASSQTSGQETQYF. The CDR3 coding sequence is TGTGCCAGCAGCCAGACTAGCGGGCAAGAGACCCAGTACTTC. V and J are TRBV11-2 and TRBJ2-5, with TRBD2 matching 10 bases. The CDR3 runs 14 residues. CDR1 is SGHAT, CDR2 FQNNGV, per germline. J was trimmed by 2 bases and V by 5 bases; bases with no gene match: 2.

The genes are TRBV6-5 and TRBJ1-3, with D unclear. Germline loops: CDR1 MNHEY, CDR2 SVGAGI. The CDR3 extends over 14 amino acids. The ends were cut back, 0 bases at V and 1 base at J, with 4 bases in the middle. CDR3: CASSYSGSGNTIYF. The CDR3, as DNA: TGTGCCAGCAGTTACTCGGGGTCTGGAAACACCATATATTTT.

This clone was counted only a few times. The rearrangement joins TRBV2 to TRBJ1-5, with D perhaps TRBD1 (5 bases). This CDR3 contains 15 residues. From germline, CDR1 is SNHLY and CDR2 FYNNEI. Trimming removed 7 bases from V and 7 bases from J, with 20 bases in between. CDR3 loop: CASNAGVGGKQPQHF. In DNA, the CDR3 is TGTGCCAGCAATGCAGGAGTCGGGGGAAAACAGCCCCAGCATTTT.

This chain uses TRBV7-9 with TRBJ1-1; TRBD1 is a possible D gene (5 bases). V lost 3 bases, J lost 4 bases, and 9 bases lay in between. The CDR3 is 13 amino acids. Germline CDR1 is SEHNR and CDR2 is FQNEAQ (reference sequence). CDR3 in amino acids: CASSLGGFTEAFF. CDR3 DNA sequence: TGTGCCAGCAGCTTGGGGGGGTTCACTGAAGCTTTCTTT.

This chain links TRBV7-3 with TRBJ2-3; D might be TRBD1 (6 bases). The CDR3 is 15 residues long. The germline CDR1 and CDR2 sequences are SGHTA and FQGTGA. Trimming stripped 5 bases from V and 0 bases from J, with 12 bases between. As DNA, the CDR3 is TGTGCCAGCAGCCTCCGGGACATCAGCACAGATACGCAGTATTTT. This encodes CASSLRDISTDTQYF.

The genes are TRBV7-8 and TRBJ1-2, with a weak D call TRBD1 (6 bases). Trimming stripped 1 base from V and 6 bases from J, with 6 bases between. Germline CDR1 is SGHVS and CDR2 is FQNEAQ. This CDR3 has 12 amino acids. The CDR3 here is CASSLGTDGYTF. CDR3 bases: TGTGCCAGCAGCTTAGGGACAGATGGCTACACCTTC.